Following are 31 T cell receptor beta chains from one sample sequenced in a study of cytomegalovirus exposure and HLA in healthy donors. Method: immunoSEQ multiplex PCR; TCRdb's copy keeps in-frame clones and lacks some. The sample consists of some 65,000 clones, approximately 96% of them appearing once. Sequencing was done on a sample of PBMCs. The origin of the receptors is a man aged 18 to 30 in good health and CMV-seronegative.

The gene calls are TRBV6-6 and TRBJ2-5; 9 positions agree with TRBD1. Trimming removed 3 bases from V and 0 bases from J; junction bases left unmatched: 5. CDR1 and CDR2 (germline): MNHNY, SVGAGI (reference sequence). The CDR3 has 16 residues. The CDR3 sequence: CASSYPGQGYQETQYF. The DNA for the CDR3 is TGTGCCAGCAGTTATCCGGGACAGGGCTACCAAGAGACCCAGTACTTC.

V and J are TRBV6-5 and TRBJ2-7; D is unclear. The V end lost 3 bases, the J end lost 4 bases, and 13 bases lay between the germline ends. The germline V gene has CDR1 MNHEY and CDR2 SVGAGI. The CDR3 totals 14 residues. This chain's CDR3 is CASSYEHSSYEQYF. CDR3 nucleotide sequence: TGTGCCAGCAGTTATGAGCACTCCTCATACGAGCAGTACTTC.

This chain connects TRBV14 to TRBJ1-4; D remains ambiguous. Germline V gene sequence: CDR1 SGHDN, CDR2 FVKESK. There are 13 residues in the CDR3. Trimming stripped 0 bases from V and 10 bases from J, with 9 bases between. The CDR3 DNA is TGTGCCAGCAGCCAAGAAGAAGGAGGAAAACTGTTTTTT. It yields the protein CASSQEEGGKLFF. Combining the CDR3 with reference TRBV14 and TRBJ1-4 gives the whole variable domain EAGVTQFPSHSVIEKGQTVTLRCDPISGHDNLYWYRRVMGKEIKFLLHFVKESKQDESGMPNNRFLAERTGGTYSTLKVQPAELEDSGVYFCASSQEEGGKLFFGSGTQLSVL.

The rearrangement links TRBV5-6 to TRBJ1-3; unclear D gene. This CDR3 has 12 amino acids. Trimming stripped 2 bases from V and 4 bases from J, with 4 bases between. Germline assignment: CDR1 SGHDT and CDR2 YYEEEE. The CDR3 bases are TGTGCCAGCAGCTTCGCGGGAAACACCATATATTTT. It yields the protein CASSFAGNTIYF.

The V and J genes are TRBV9 and TRBJ2-7; perhaps TRBD2 as D (5 bases). The CDR3 extends over 14 amino acids. Trimming cost V 0 bases and J 8 bases, with 15 bases left between them. Germline V gene lookup returns CDR1 SGDLS and CDR2 YYNGEE. The chain's CDR3 is CASSVEVGGSKQYF. The DNA of the CDR3 is TGTGCCAGCAGCGTAGAGGTAGGAGGCTCCAAGCAGTACTTC.

This clone was observed once. The chain has TRBV7-8 and TRBJ2-1; the match to TRBD2 covers 14 bases. Trimming took 4 bases from V and 6 from J; bases not matched to a gene: 5. CDR3 size: 16 residues. Germline loops: CDR1 SGHVS, CDR2 FQNEAQ. CDR3 nucleotides: TGTGCCAGCAGCTCCCGGGGACTAGCGGGAGTCAATGAGCAGTTCTTC. Amino acids: CASSSRGLAGVNEQFF.

The rearrangement uses TRBV6-1 and TRBJ1-2, with 7 bases lining up with TRBD1. The CDR3 spans 14 residues. Germline CDR1 is MNHNS and CDR2 is SASEGT. Trimming at V came to 5 bases and at J to 4 bases, leaving 7 bases not matched to a gene. DNA of the CDR3: TGTGCCAGCAGTAGCCGGGACAGCACCTATGGCTACACCTTC. It codes for CASSSRDSTYGYTF.

This chain uses TRBV7-9 with TRBJ1-2; 12 bases map to TRBD1. CDR1 and CDR2 (germline): SEHNR, FQNEAQ (reference sequence). V lost 4 bases and J lost 8; bases outside the gene matches: 2. The CDR3 totals 13 residues. The CDR3 DNA reads TGTGCCAGCAGCTGGGACAGGGGGCGAGGCTACACCTTC. This encodes CASSWDRGRGYTF.

The rearrangement links TRBV6-1 to TRBJ2-7; maybe TRBD2 (7 bases). CDR3 length: 15 residues. Germline CDR1 reads MNHNS; CDR2 reads SASEGT. V gave up 4 bases and J gave up 2 bases, with 15 bases separating them. The CDR3, as DNA: TGTGCCAGCAGTGTGGAAGGGGGGGACCCCTACGAGCAGTACTTC. Translation gives CASSVEGGDPYEQYF.

This chain uses TRBV5-6 with TRBJ2-1; 7 bases are shared with TRBD2. The CDR3 extends over 15 amino acids. Germline assignment: CDR1 SGHDT and CDR2 YYEEEE. V lost 1 base to trimming and J lost 5 bases; unmatched junction nucleotides: 6. The CDR3 spells CASSLWGGSHNEQFF. The CDR3 DNA follows: TGTGCCAGCAGCTTGTGGGGGGGGAGTCACAATGAGCAGTTCTTC.

The chain has TRBV6-5 and TRBJ2-7; 7 bases are shared with TRBD2. The germline V gene encodes CDR1 MNHEY and CDR2 SVGAGI. Trimming cost V 6 bases and J 0 bases; bases outside gene matches: 5. The CDR3 covers 14 residues. The DNA of the CDR3 is TGTGCCAGCAGAGCGGGACTCAGCTCCTACGAGCAGTACTTC. It specifies CASRAGLSSYEQYF.

Regarding this clone: Germline and junction disagree at one end, which may indicate a read error. This rearrangement joins TRBV10-3 to TRBJ1-1, with D maybe TRBD1 (6 bases). The germline V gene encodes CDR1 ENHRY and CDR2 SYGVKD. This CDR3 is built from 14 residues. The CDR3 DNA reads TGTGCCACCAGTGATGGGGGCGGGGGGACTGAAGCTTTCTTT. Translated, it gives CATSDGGGGTEAFF.

J is TRBJ2-7 and V is TRBV27, with 7 nucleotides matching TRBD2. With V trimmed by 5 bases and J by 3 bases, 7 bases remained unmatched. The CDR3 spans 14 residues. The germline V gene has CDR1 MNHEY and CDR2 SMNVEV (reference sequence). The CDR3 loop is CASSPRLAGYEQYF. The CDR3 DNA follows: TGTGCCAGCAGTCCCCGGTTAGCGGGCTACGAGCAGTACTTC.

This clone has just a few counts. This chain links TRBV27 with TRBJ2-7; 10 nucleotides match TRBD1. V shed 5 bases and J 2 bases; nucleotides not matched to a gene: 3. CDR1 MNHEY and CDR2 SMNVEV come from the germline V gene (reference sequence). The CDR3 sequence is 14 residues long. The CDR3 sequence: CASSAGTGAYEQYF. The CDR3 nucleotides are TGTGCCAGCAGTGCGGGGACAGGGGCCTACGAGCAGTACTTC.

The chain has TRBV18 and TRBJ1-1; a weak D match, TRBD1 (5 bases). Trimming left V 6 bases short and J 4 bases short, with 15 bases between. This CDR3 region has 14 residues. CDR1 and CDR2 (germline): KGHSH, LQKENI. CDR3 bases: TGTGCCAGCTCGGAAGGGGTATACGGCACTGAAGCTTTCTTT. Encoded protein: CASSEGVYGTEAFF. The full variable domain, its missing parts supplied by reference TRBV18 and TRBJ1-1, is NAGVMQNPRHLVRRRGQEARLRCSPMKGHSHVYWYRQLPEEGLKFMVYLQKENIIDESGMPKERFSAEFPKEGPSILRIQQVVRGDSAAYFCASSEGVYGTEAFFGQGTRLTVV.

The chain carries TRBV7-9 and TRBJ2-7; 8 nucleotides agree with TRBD1. The CDR3 has 15 amino acids. With V trimmed by 5 bases and J by 0 bases, 6 bases remained unmatched. Germline V gene data show CDR1 as SEHNR and CDR2 as FQNEAQ (reference sequence). The CDR3 nucleotides are TGTGCCAGCAGCCCAGGGGGCTGGGGCTCCTACGAGCAGTACTTC. Amino acid sequence: CASSPGGWGSYEQYF.

J is TRBJ2-7 and V is TRBV5-4; D is possibly TRBD1 (5 bases). The CDR3 runs 15 residues. Trimming removed 4 bases at V and 0 bases at J, with 14 bases between. Germline CDR1 SGHNT, CDR2 YYREEE (reference sequence). The CDR3 DNA follows: TGTGCCAGCAGCCAAGAGCAGGGAAGCTCCTACGAGCAGTACTTC. As protein: CASSQEQGSSYEQYF.

The rearrangement uses TRBV7-9 and TRBJ2-1; D is perhaps TRBD2 (5 bases). The V gene lost 2 bases and the J gene lost 6 bases, with 8 bases spanning the gap. The CDR3 covers 13 residues. Per germline, CDR1 SEHNR and CDR2 FQNEAQ (reference sequence). CDR3 protein: CASSLREPNEQFF. The CDR3 coding sequence is TGTGCCAGCAGCTTAAGGGAGCCCAATGAGCAGTTCTTC.

The CDR3 is CASKTGAYNQPQHF. The DNA for the CDR3 is TGTGCCAGCAAAACAGGGGCTTATAATCAGCCCCAGCATTTT. V is TRBV28 and J is TRBJ1-5; TRBD1 matches 7 bases. CDR3 length equals 14 residues. Looked up from germline, CDR1 is MDHEN and CDR2 is SYDVKM. J was trimmed by 4 bases and V by 7 bases; bases with no gene match: 7.

The V gene is TRBV5-1, the J gene TRBJ1-2, with 7 bases fitting TRBD1. Germline CDR1 reads SGHRS; CDR2 reads YFSETQ. The length of the CDR3 is 14 residues. J was trimmed by 2 bases and V by 5 bases; bases with no gene match: 6. CDR3 sequence: CASRGGQVNYGYTF. CDR3 nucleotides: TGCGCCAGCAGGGGTGGACAGGTGAACTATGGCTACACCTTC.

The J gene is TRBJ1-1, the V gene TRBV6-6; 7 bases match TRBD1. Germline CDR1 reads MNHNY; CDR2 reads SVGAGI (reference sequence). This CDR3 comprises 15 residues. The J segment lost 0 bases and the V segment lost 6 bases, leaving 7 bases of the junction unmatched. The CDR3 reads CASSTQGRLNTEAFF. The CDR3 nucleotides read TGTGCCAGCAGCACACAGGGGCGGTTGAACACTGAAGCTTTCTTT.

The gene calls are TRBV12-2 and TRBJ2-1; whether TRBD2, the table's D call, matches the DNA was not checked. TRBV12-2 is annotated as a pseudogene. This CDR3 spans 11 amino acids. CDR3 nucleotides: TGTGCAAGGACCCTAGCGAATGAGCAGTTCTTC. It specifies CARTLANEQFF.

The V call is TRBV19, the J call TRBJ2-5; 9 positions match TRBD2. The CDR3 loop spans 15 amino acids. Germline trimming cut 3 bases from V and 6 bases from J; bases unmatched to any gene: 8. Germline CDR1 LNHDA, CDR2 SQIVND (reference sequence). CDR3 in amino acids: CASSIEGGRGQTQYF. CDR3 sequence (DNA): TGTGCCAGTAGTATTGAGGGCGGGAGGGGTCAGACCCAGTACTTC.

The V call is TRBV10-2, the J call TRBJ2-2, with 7 bases that match TRBD1. The V and J ends lost 3 bases and 3 bases, in that order; junction bases with no gene match: 1. The CDR3 totals 14 residues. Germline lookup yields CDR1 WSHSY and CDR2 SAAADI. CDR3 nucleotide sequence: TGCGCCAGCAGTGACAGGGGGTACACCGGGGAGCTGTTTTTT. Translation: CASSDRGYTGELFF.

The chain links TRBV6-1 to TRBJ2-5; 8 bases line up with TRBD1. The V segment lost 7 bases and the J segment 5 bases; nucleotides outside the gene matches: 6. Per germline, CDR1 MNHNS and CDR2 SASEGT. The CDR3 consists of 13 residues. This CDR3 reads CASTTRGQETQYF. DNA for the CDR3: TGTGCCAGCACTACCAGGGGGCAGGAGACCCAGTACTTC.

Only a few counts were recorded for this clone. The junction departs from the called germline gene at one end, perhaps through a read error. The chain carries TRBV7-7 and TRBJ2-7; 8 positions agree with TRBD2. The V gene's germline CDR1 is SSHAT and CDR2 FNYEAQ (reference sequence). The CDR3 runs 15 residues. The CDR3 region has the DNA TGTGCTAGCAGCCGGGGGAGCGGGAGTCACCACGAGCAGTACTTC. Its protein product is CASSRGSGSHHEQYF.

V usage is TRBV29-1 and J usage is TRBJ1-1; the D gene is possibly TRBD1 (6 bases). Germline lookup yields CDR1 SQVTM and CDR2 ANQGSEA. Trimming took 2 bases from V and 11 from J, leaving 12 bases between them. The CDR3 covers 11 residues. The DNA of the CDR3 is TGCAGCGTTGAACAGACAGGCGGCGCTTTCTTT. Protein: CSVEQTGGAFF.

This chain joins TRBV6-6 and TRBJ2-3; D is unclear. Germline V CDR1 and CDR2: MNHNY, SVGAGI (reference sequence). The CDR3 sequence is 14 residues long. With 2 bases removed from V and 3 bases from J, the gap between germline ends came to 9 bases. The CDR3 here is CASSYRSQTDTQYF. The CDR3 DNA reads TGTGCCAGCAGTTACAGAAGTCAGACAGATACGCAGTATTTT.

The rearrangement uses TRBV4-1 and TRBJ2-6, with 8 bases matching TRBD1. Trimming at V came to 3 bases and at J to 0 bases, leaving 7 bases not matched to a gene. The CDR3 runs to 18 residues. Germline V gene data show CDR1 as MGHRA and CDR2 as YSYEKL. CDR3 protein: CASSQDRDTFSGANVLTF. CDR3 coding DNA: TGCGCCAGCAGCCAGGACAGGGACACTTTCTCTGGGGCCAACGTCCTGACTTTC.

The chain employs TRBV11-2 and TRBJ2-2, with 7 bases fitting TRBD1. The CDR3 runs 16 residues. V was pared by 5 bases and J by 6 bases, with 12 bases of the junction left unmatched. Per germline, CDR1 SGHAT and CDR2 FQNNGV. This chain's CDR3 is CASSPRPGQTSGELFF. In DNA, the CDR3 is TGTGCCAGCAGCCCAAGACCGGGACAGACTTCCGGGGAGCTGTTTTTT. The full variable domain, in which reference TRBV11-2 and TRBJ2-2 provide the parts outside the CDR3, is EAGVAQSPRYKIIEKRQSVAFWCNPISGHATLYWYQQILGQGPKLLIQFQNNGVVDDSQLPKDRFSAERLKGVDSTLKIQPAKLEDSAVYLCASSPRPGQTSGELFFGEGSRLTVL.

The genes are TRBV6-1 and TRBJ2-1; D is perhaps TRBD2 (7 bases). Germline V lookup: CDR1 MNHNS, CDR2 SASEGT. Trimming left V 11 bases short and J 7 bases short, with 24 bases between. The CDR3 extends over 15 amino acids. Written as DNA, the CDR3 is TGTGCCGGAGACTCCGGGGGCGGGAGAGGAAATGAGCAGTTCTTC. Translated, it gives CAGDSGGGRGNEQFF.